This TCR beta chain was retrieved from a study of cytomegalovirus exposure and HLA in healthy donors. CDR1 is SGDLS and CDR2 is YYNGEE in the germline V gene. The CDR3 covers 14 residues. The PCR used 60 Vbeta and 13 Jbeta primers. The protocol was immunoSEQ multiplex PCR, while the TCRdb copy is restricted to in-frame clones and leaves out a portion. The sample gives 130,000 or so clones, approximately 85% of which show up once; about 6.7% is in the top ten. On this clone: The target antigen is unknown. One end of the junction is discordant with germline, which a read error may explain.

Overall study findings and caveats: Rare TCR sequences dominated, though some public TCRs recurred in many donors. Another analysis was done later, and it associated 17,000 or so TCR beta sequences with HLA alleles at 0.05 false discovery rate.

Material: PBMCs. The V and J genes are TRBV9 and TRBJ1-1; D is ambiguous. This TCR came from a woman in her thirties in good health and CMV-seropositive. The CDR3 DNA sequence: TGTGCCAGCAGCGTAGAACCGGGATTGCATCAGGAAACCTTT. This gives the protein CASSVEPGLHQETF. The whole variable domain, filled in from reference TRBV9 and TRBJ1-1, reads DSGVTQTPKHLITATGQRVTLRCSPRSGDLSVYWYQQSLDQGLQFLIQYYNGEERAKGNILERFSAQQFPDLHSELNLSSLELGDSALYFCASSVEPGLHQETFGQGTRLTVV.